This section outlines one TCR beta chain sequence together with its context. Its specificity is not known. The sample comes from a study of T cell clonotyping in hematopoietic cell transplantation. General observations from the study: At the given depth, recipient repertoires were over 95% de novo clonotypes. Pathologically expanded recipient clonotypes increased progressively from day 30 to day 180 as diversity fell.

Measured with immunoSEQ multiplex PCR; TCRdb has only the in-frame clones, and not every one. This sample has roughly 9,000 clones; under 90% occur once, and the top ten carry around 50%. The CDR3 is 14 residues long. V dropped 0 bases and J dropped 5 bases, with 12 bases sitting between them. Germline V gene sequence: CDR1 SGHRS, CDR2 YFSETQ. This receptor was taken from a male patient between 60 and 69 years old who had an allogeneic stem cell transplant from an unrelated donor, so the T cells may come from the graft donor. Some clones in this sample may be carry-over from other donors' samples. This sample comprised PBMCs, obtained at the time of graft-versus-host disease after allogeneic stem cell transplant. The chain carries TRBV5-1 and TRBJ2-7, with D perhaps being TRBD1 or TRBD2 (7 bases each). The CDR3 DNA follows: TGCGCCAGCAGCTTGGGGGGAGGGGGCAACGAGCAGTACTTC. Residues: CASSLGGGGNEQYF. The full variable domain, in which reference TRBV5-1 and TRBJ2-7 provide the parts outside the CDR3, is KAGVTQTPRYLIKTRGQQVTLSCSPISGHRSVSWYQQTPGQGLQFLFEYFSETQRNKGNFPGRFSGRQFSNSRSEMNVSTLELGDSALYLCASSLGGGGNEQYFGPGTRLTVT.